The rows below give T cell receptor beta chains drawn from one sample of a study of T cell clusters in autoimmune cytopenias. From its re-call of the multiplex PCR reads, TCRdb lists each CDR3 protein once, without DNA. The table lists approximately 16,000 distinct CDR3 sequences. Sequencing was carried out using peripheral blood. The receptors derive from a human donor with an autoimmune cytopenia or autoimmune hepatitis (not recorded which). Each CDR3 is given with its conserved first and last residue. Fields, in order: clone size, V gene, J gene, CDR3 protein. Rows may omit the clone size; those that give it use once, few, many or a size class.

clone size: NA; V gene: TRBV6-5; J gene: TRBJ2-7; CDR3 protein: CASGYLSSPGVYF
clone size: NA; V gene: TRBV6-5; J gene: TRBJ2-3; CDR3 protein: CASARGGSTDTQYF
clone size: NA; V gene: TRBV5-4; J gene: TRBJ1-6; CDR3 protein: CASSLGRDNNSPLHF
clone size: NA; V gene: TRBV12-3/TRBV12-4; J gene: TRBJ1-2; CDR3 protein: CASSLARGHGYTF
clone size: medium-sized; V gene: TRBV27; J gene: TRBJ2-5; CDR3 protein: CASSFRGTETQYF
clone size: NA; V gene: TRBV5-5; J gene: TRBJ2-1; CDR3 protein: CASSLGLSGGGVSYNEQFF
clone size: medium-sized; V gene: TRBV15; J gene: TRBJ2-7; CDR3 protein: CATSPRYWGEQYF
clone size: NA; V gene: TRBV12-3/TRBV12-4; J gene: TRBJ1-1; CDR3 protein: CASNLREGAEAFF
clone size: NA; V gene: TRBV6-5; J gene: TRBJ2-3; CDR3 protein: CAISEIGDTQYF
clone size: NA; V gene: TRBV20-1; J gene: TRBJ2-7; CDR3 protein: CSASTPQGYEQYF
clone size: NA; V gene: TRBV5-6; J gene: TRBJ1-1; CDR3 protein: CASNFRARGTEAFF
clone size: NA; V gene: TRBV27; J gene: TRBJ1-5; CDR3 protein: CASSRSGGFIGQPQHF
clone size: NA; V gene: TRBV7-9; J gene: TRBJ2-5; CDR3 protein: CASSLSPQETQYF
clone size: NA; V gene: TRBV18; J gene: TRBJ2-7; CDR3 protein: CASSPQLAAEQYF
clone size: NA; V gene: TRBV5-5; J gene: TRBJ1-1; CDR3 protein: CASTHRRPSSSAFF
clone size: NA; V gene: TRBV19; J gene: TRBJ1-2; CDR3 protein: CASSILEGSSGSYGYTF
clone size: NA; V gene: TRBV5-1; J gene: TRBJ1-2; CDR3 protein: CASSLADLYGYTF
clone size: NA; V gene: TRBV27; J gene: TRBJ1-6; CDR3 protein: CASSTRQGNSPLHF
clone size: NA; V gene: TRBV6-1; J gene: TRBJ2-3; CDR3 protein: CASSVQGDGLDDTQYF
clone size: NA; V gene: TRBV5-5; J gene: TRBJ2-3; CDR3 protein: CASSVSGSVTDTQYF
clone size: NA; V gene: TRBV19; J gene: TRBJ1-1; CDR3 protein: CASSDQGSAFF
clone size: NA; V gene: TRBV7-4; J gene: TRBJ2-1; CDR3 protein: CASSPYPGLAGYNEQFF
clone size: NA; V gene: TRBV7-2; J gene: TRBJ2-7; CDR3 protein: CASSLGGGYEQYF
clone size: NA; V gene: TRBV27; J gene: TRBJ1-1; CDR3 protein: CASSLGPYTEAFF
clone size: NA; V gene: TRBV27; J gene: TRBJ1-5; CDR3 protein: CASSRGDRWNTVQHF
clone size: NA; V gene: TRBV19; J gene: TRBJ2-5; CDR3 protein: CASSITGSRGTQYF
clone size: NA; V gene: TRBV12-3/TRBV12-4; J gene: TRBJ1-1; CDR3 protein: CASRSQDRAREAFF
clone size: NA; V gene: TRBV6-5; J gene: TRBJ1-1; CDR3 protein: CASSSTGTAEAFF
clone size: NA; V gene: TRBV27; J gene: TRBJ1-2; CDR3 protein: CASSDDRTNYGYTF
clone size: NA; V gene: TRBV6-5; J gene: TRBJ2-1; CDR3 protein: CASSRAGGPYNEQFF
clone size: NA; V gene: TRBV18; J gene: TRBJ2-5; CDR3 protein: CASSRPAGTQYF
clone size: medium-sized; V gene: TRBV19; J gene: TRBJ2-1; CDR3 protein: CASSIGPGLASTGEQFF
clone size: NA; V gene: TRBV6-5; J gene: TRBJ2-3; CDR3 protein: CASGDRGRTTDTQYF
clone size: NA; V gene: TRBV27; J gene: TRBJ2-7; CDR3 protein: CASRRPGPRHEQYF
clone size: NA; V gene: TRBV5-6; J gene: TRBJ1-2; CDR3 protein: CASSQAGARGYTF
clone size: NA; V gene: TRBV6-1; J gene: TRBJ1-2; CDR3 protein: CASSEYGDLTYGYTF
clone size: medium-sized; V gene: TRBV30; J gene: TRBJ2-1; CDR3 protein: CAWSGDSGRTNNEQFF
clone size: NA; V gene: TRBV18; J gene: TRBJ2-5; CDR3 protein: CASSPLAGGLQVETQYF
clone size: medium-sized; V gene: TRBV5-4; J gene: TRBJ2-3; CDR3 protein: CASSFRGGTDTQYF
clone size: NA; V gene: TRBV12-3/TRBV12-4; J gene: TRBJ2-7; CDR3 protein: CASSYIGGQGAFEQYF
clone size: NA; V gene: TRBV6-1; J gene: TRBJ1-3; CDR3 protein: CASSISESSGNTIYF
clone size: NA; V gene: TRBV20-1; J gene: TRBJ2-7; CDR3 protein: CSASRESYEQYF
clone size: NA; V gene: TRBV5-4; J gene: TRBJ2-2; CDR3 protein: CASSLNRGYTGELFF
clone size: NA; V gene: TRBV6-5; J gene: TRBJ2-7; CDR3 protein: CASSEIRQGPYEQYF
clone size: medium-sized; V gene: TRBV29-1; J gene: TRBJ2-5; CDR3 protein: CSVASGAQETQYF